The 11 T cell receptor beta chains reported below all come from one sample, sequenced in a study of tumor and adjacent non-tumor tissue in lung cancer. TCRbeta libraries were built with three rounds of nested PCR, modified from ARM-PCR. One entry per CDR3 protein, called by TCRdb with MiXCR from the multiplex PCR reads. The table has fewer than 120,000 distinct CDR3 sequences, 84% seen once; the top ten hold approximately 24%. This sample's RNA came from whole unsorted tissue. The sample comprised lung tumor tissue. The source of these receptors is a man between 65 and 80 years old with non-small cell lung cancer.

CDR3 DNA sequence: TGTGCCAGCAGCATCAGAGCGAAGGCGAACACCGGGGAGCTGTTTTTT. Amino acids: CASSIRAKANTGELFF. The chain uses TRBV6-5 and TRBJ2-2; D remains unclear. Germline V gives CDR1 MNHEY, CDR2 SVGAGI. This CDR3 spans 16 amino acids. Trimming left V 6 bases short and J 0 bases short, with 14 bases between.

To note about this clonotype: The junction departs from the called germline gene at one end, perhaps through a read error. The chain couples TRBV11-3 to TRBJ2-3, with unresolved D. The germline CDR1 and CDR2 sequences are SGHNT and YENEEA. This CDR3 has 15 amino acids. CDR3 sequence (DNA): TGTGCCAGCATCCGTGGGGAAGTAAGCACAGATAAGCAGTATTTT. Residues: CASIRGEVSTDKQYF. The variable domain in full, with the rest retrieved from reference TRBV11-3 and TRBJ2-3, is EAGVVQSPRYKIIEKKQPVAFWCNPISGHNTLYWYLQNLGQGPELLIRYENEEAVDDSQLPKDRFSAERLKGVDSTLKIQPAELGDSAVYLCASIRGEVSTDKQYFGPGTRLTVL.

Comment on this clonotype: Compared with germline, one end of the junction differs, possibly owing to a read error. The rearrangement uses TRBV14 and TRBJ1-1; D gene ambiguous. This CDR3 spans 13 amino acids. CDR1 is SGHDN, CDR2 FVKESK, per germline. CDR3: CASSQGPIGEVFF. In nucleotides, the CDR3 is TGTGCCAGCAGCCAAGGTCCTATAGGTGAAGTTTTCTTT.

This sequence joins TRBV11-3 and TRBJ2-1; TRBD2 matches at 11 bases. V was pared by 0 bases and J by 6 bases, with 7 bases of the junction left unmatched. There are 17 residues in the CDR3. Looked up from germline, CDR1 is SGHNT and CDR2 is YENEEA. The CDR3 sequence is CASSLDGTSGRRNEQFF. CDR3 DNA: TGTGCCAGCAGCTTAGATGGTACTAGCGGGAGACGCAATGAGCAGTTCTTC.

In regard to this clonotype: Being one base from a much bigger clone, this may be a read error. The V gene is TRBV20-1, the J gene TRBJ1-5; the match to TRBD1 covers 8 bases. Germline assignment: CDR1 DFQATT and CDR2 SNEGSKA (reference sequence). The CDR3 totals 13 residues. Here the CDR3 reads CNAGGQVNQPQHF. The CDR3, as DNA: TGCAATGCTGGGGGACAGGTCAACCAGCCCCAGCATTTT.

In regard to this clonotype: A much larger clone is a single base away; this may be a read error. The rearrangement links TRBV20-1 to TRBJ2-4, with 8 bases identical to TRBD1. The germline V gene encodes CDR1 DFQATT and CDR2 SNEGSKA (reference sequence). Trimming at V came to 8 bases and at J to 7 bases, leaving 7 bases not matched to a gene. This CDR3 is 12 amino acids long. The CDR3 sequence: CSTPTGANIQYF. The DNA for the CDR3 is TGCAGTACTCCGACAGGGGCGAACATTCAGTACTTC.

The rearrangement uses TRBV6-2 or TRBV6-3 and TRBJ2-1; D gene uncertain. The V end was cut by 5 bases, the J end by 6 bases, with 17 bases between. Germline loops: CDR1 MNHEY, CDR2 SVGEGT. The CDR3 consists of 15 residues. The CDR3 sequence is CASSPRLGNSNEQFF. CDR3 nucleotides: TGTGCCAGCAGTCCGCGGCTAGGCAATAGCAATGAGCAGTTCTTC.

With respect to this clonotype: The CDR3 carries no conserved terminal phenylalanine or tryptophan, so it likely arises from a read error. The chain joins TRBV6-2 or TRBV6-3 to TRBJ2-3; no reliable D call. This CDR3 has 15 amino acids. Germline V gene sequence: CDR1 MNHEY, CDR2 SVGEGT. The CDR3 loop is CVSSYRALQTDTQYL. Written as DNA, the CDR3 is TGTGTCAGCAGTTACCGGGCCCTGCAGACAGATACGCAGTATTTG.

This clonotype turned up a few times. A read error may account for a junction end that differs from germline. The J gene is TRBJ2-5, the V gene TRBV29-1, with D maybe TRBD1 (6 bases). The CDR3 length is 16 residues. Germline values: CDR1 SQVTM, CDR2 ANQGSEA. CDR3 loop: CSVKPYLKTGQETQYF. CDR3 coding DNA: TGTAGCGTCAAGCCCTACCTCAAGACAGGTCAAGAGACGCAGTACTTC. The full variable domain, rest sourced from reference TRBV29-1 and TRBJ2-5, is SAVISQKPSRDICQRGTSLTIQCQVDSQVTMMFWYRQQPGQSLTLIATANQGSEATYESGFVIDKFPISRPNLTFSTLTVSNMSPEDSSIYLCSVKPYLKTGQETQYFGPGTRLLVL.

On this clonotype: Because the CDR3 is missing its conserved closing phenylalanine or tryptophan, this is likely a read error. The rearrangement joins TRBV4-3 to TRBJ2-5, with D possibly being TRBD1 or TRBD2 (6 bases each). The CDR3 spans 16 residues. The germline V gene has CDR1 LGHNA and CDR2 YSLEER. In DNA, the CDR3 is TGCGCCAGCAGCCAAGCCGGAGGGATGGGACAAGAGGCCCAGTACTTA. Translation gives CASSQAGGMGQEAQYL.

As to this clonotype: Germline is not matched at one junction end, which may reflect a read error. J is TRBJ2-5 and V is TRBV29-1; TRBD1 agrees at 10 bases. Germline V gives CDR1 SQVTM, CDR2 ANQGSEA. CDR3 length equals 13 residues. The CDR3 DNA reads TGCAGCGTTGGGACAGGGGGAGAGGAGAGCCAGTATTTC. It is translated as CSVGTGGEESQYF.